Given below is one TCR beta chain in context. This record belongs to a study of shared clonotypes between healthy human individuals. Study background: The plates for each donor numbered three CD4 naive, three CD4 memory, two CD8 naive and one CD8 memory.

Study processing details: Filtering was not the same, since immunoSEQ gave junction-only sequences without quality scores. Only in-frame clones appear in the TCRdb table, and some are missing; sequencing was by immunoSEQ multiplex PCR. V, J and clone size reflect that table, while D and trimming were determined from the DNA. The table shows hundreds of thousands of clones, with about 95% occurring only once. In the naive CD8 group, cells lacked CD45RO and were positively selected for CCR7, so terminally differentiated effector memory CD45RA+ cells were left out. V trimming: 2 bases; J trimming: 5 bases; junction bases outside the gene matches: 9. The CDR3 length is 15 residues. The germline V gene has CDR1 MNHEY and CDR2 SVGAGI.

Sequenced input: naive CD8+ T cells sorted from blood. V usage is TRBV6-5 and J usage is TRBJ2-7; TRBD2 aligns across 7 bases. The source of this sequence is a woman aged 25-40 years in good health. The CDR3 coding sequence is TGTGCCAGCAGTTACCTAGCGGAGGATCGAGACGAGCAGTACTTC. Its translation is CASSYLAEDRDEQYF.